These 21 T cell receptor beta chains were all obtained from the same sample, sequenced in a study of cytomegalovirus exposure and HLA in healthy donors. Method: immunoSEQ multiplex PCR; TCRdb's copy keeps in-frame clones and lacks some. Here the sample spans fewer than 200,000 clones, around 84% being singletons. The sample comprised PBMCs. All receptors come from a man aged 18 to 30 in good health and CMV-seropositive.

The rearrangement uses TRBV10-3 and TRBJ2-1; possibly TRBD2 for D (5 bases). Trimming pared 4 bases from V and 8 bases from J, leaving 33 bases between. The CDR3 contains 20 residues. Germline V lookup: CDR1 ENHRY, CDR2 SYGVKD. The CDR3, as DNA: TGTGCCATCAGTGTGCCTCATGAGGCGGCCGACGGGGATCCCCGCGATGAGCAGTTCTTC. Its protein is CAISVPHEAADGDPRDEQFF.

J is TRBJ1-3 and V is TRBV6-6; TRBD1 is a possible D gene (6 bases). Per the germline V gene, CDR1 is MNHNY and CDR2 is SVGAGI (reference sequence). The CDR3 length is 16 residues. The germline V and J ends were trimmed by 4 bases and 3 bases, with 16 bases remaining between them. The CDR3 sequence: CASSLSRGADGNTIYF. CDR3 in DNA: TGTGCCAGCAGTTTAAGTCGGGGGGCTGATGGAAACACCATATATTTT.

The chain has TRBV27 and TRBJ2-5; perhaps TRBD2 as D (5 bases). V gave up 0 bases and J gave up 2 bases, with 10 bases separating them. Germline CDR1 reads MNHEY; CDR2 reads SMNVEV (reference sequence). This CDR3 spans 15 amino acids. CDR3 bases: TGTGCCAGCAGTTTATCAACTAGGGATCAAGAGACCCAGTACTTC. Translation: CASSLSTRDQETQYF.

The chain recombines TRBV5-1 with TRBJ2-7; 8 nucleotides line up with TRBD2. V lost 4 bases and J lost 3; bases outside the gene matches: 9. CDR3 size: 15 residues. CDR1 is SGHRS and CDR2 is YFSETQ in the germline V gene. CDR3 residues: CASSASGTRSYEQYF. In nucleotides, the CDR3 is TGCGCCAGCAGCGCCTCCGGGACTAGAAGCTACGAGCAGTACTTC.

V usage is TRBV4-1 and J usage is TRBJ1-2, with 9 nucleotides matching TRBD1. V dropped 1 base and J dropped 4; count of bases not matched to a gene: 7. The CDR3 is made up of 16 amino acids. Germline-derived CDR1 and CDR2 are MGHRA and YSYEKL. CDR3 in amino acids: CASSQVFGQGFYGYTF. CDR3 in DNA: TGCGCCAGCAGCCAAGTTTTCGGACAGGGGTTCTATGGCTACACCTTC.

The chain combines TRBV4-1 with TRBJ1-3; D uncertain. The germline V gene encodes CDR1 MGHRA and CDR2 YSYEKL. Trimming removed 1 base at V and 0 bases at J, with 7 bases between. This CDR3 contains 15 residues. CDR3: CASSQAAVSGNTIYF. The CDR3 DNA follows: TGCGCCAGCAGCCAAGCCGCGGTCTCTGGAAACACCATATATTTT.

The V gene is TRBV11-2, the J gene TRBJ2-3, with a weak D call TRBD2 (6 bases). V lost 5 bases, J lost 6 bases, and 18 bases lay in between. The CDR3 has 15 residues. Germline V lookup: CDR1 SGHAT, CDR2 FQNNGV. This CDR3 reads CASSPRGAYGDTQYF. CDR3 DNA sequence: TGTGCCAGCAGCCCTCGCGGGGCCTATGGGGATACGCAGTATTTT. Based on the CDR3 plus reference TRBV11-2 and TRBJ2-3, the full variable domain is EAGVAQSPRYKIIEKRQSVAFWCNPISGHATLYWYQQILGQGPKLLIQFQNNGVVDDSQLPKDRFSAERLKGVDSTLKIQPAKLEDSAVYLCASSPRGAYGDTQYFGPGTRLTVL.

The J gene is TRBJ2-3, the V gene TRBV29-1; 11 nucleotides match TRBD1. Germline loops: CDR1 SQVTM, CDR2 ANQGSEA. There are 13 residues in the CDR3. V shed 6 bases, J shed 3 bases, and the junction held 2 bases outside the gene matches. CDR3 protein: CSVGTGGTDTQYF. As DNA, the CDR3 is TGCAGCGTGGGGACAGGGGGAACAGATACGCAGTATTTT.

This clone was counted once. CDR3: CASESTGETQYF. CDR3 in DNA: TGTGCCAGCGAAAGTACCGGAGAGACCCAGTACTTC. J is TRBJ2-5 and V is TRBV18, with unresolved D. Germline V gene sequence: CDR1 KGHSH, CDR2 LQKENI. This CDR3 has 12 residues. V was trimmed by 8 bases and J by 4 bases, leaving 11 bases between them.

The rearrangement links TRBV10-3 to TRBJ1-2; 7 nucleotides line up with TRBD1. CDR1 is ENHRY and CDR2 is SYGVKD in the germline V gene. The CDR3 runs to 11 residues. V dropped 10 bases and J dropped 4; count of bases not matched to a gene: 3. CDR3 sequence reads: CATTGFYGYTF. The DNA for the CDR3 is TGTGCCACGACAGGGTTCTATGGCTACACCTTC.

The CDR3 region is CASTPSGQGSPYTF. For the CDR3, the DNA is TGTGCCAGCACCCCCAGCGGACAGGGCTCTCCCTACACCTTC. The genes are TRBV28 and TRBJ1-2; TRBD1 aligns across 8 bases. The CDR3 is 14 amino acids. The germline V gene has CDR1 MDHEN and CDR2 SYDVKM. V gave up 7 bases and J gave up 10 bases; unmatched junction bases: 14.

This clone was seen more than once but under ten times. This rearrangement joins TRBV28 to TRBJ2-3, with D perhaps matching TRBD1 (7 bases). The length of the CDR3 is 15 residues. Trimming shortened V by 5 bases and J by 1 base, and 13 bases separated the two germline ends. Germline CDR1 MDHEN, CDR2 SYDVKM. The CDR3 DNA sequence: TGTGCCAGCAGTCCTCGGGGGACAGGCACAGATACGCAGTATTTT. This codes for CASSPRGTGTDTQYF.

J is TRBJ2-1 and V is TRBV2; D uncertain. Trimming pared 6 bases from V and 6 bases from J, leaving 9 bases between. The CDR3 is 12 amino acids. Germline V CDR1 and CDR2: SNHLY, FYNNEI. The CDR3 DNA reads TGTGCCAGCAGAGGCCTAGGCAATGAGCAGTTCTTC. Amino acids: CASRGLGNEQFF.

The V and J genes are TRBV30 and TRBJ1-6, with D possibly matching TRBD1 (6 bases). Germline V gives CDR1 GTSNPN, CDR2 SVGIG (reference sequence). Trimming took off 3 bases at V and 4 bases at J, with 16 bases between the two ends. The CDR3 consists of 16 residues. CDR3 amino acids: CAWSLNQGSYNSPLHF. CDR3 DNA: TGTGCCTGGAGCTTAAATCAGGGGTCTTATAATTCACCCCTCCACTTT.

The chain couples TRBV5-1 to TRBJ2-1, with D maybe TRBD1 (5 bases). Per the germline V gene, CDR1 is SGHRS and CDR2 is YFSETQ. V gave up 4 bases and J gave up 9 bases, with 17 bases separating them. The CDR3 is made up of 14 amino acids. The CDR3 loop reads CASSQQARKVEQFF. In DNA form, the CDR3 reads TGCGCCAGCAGCCAACAGGCCCGGAAGGTTGAGCAGTTCTTC.

The V call is TRBV27, the J call TRBJ1-1, with D possibly TRBD1 on 6 matching bases. This CDR3 has 12 residues. Trimming took off 7 bases at V and 6 bases at J, with 12 bases between the two ends. Germline V gene lookup returns CDR1 MNHEY and CDR2 SMNVEV (reference sequence). The CDR3 region has the DNA TGTGCCAGCATCTCACAGGGCGCTGAAGCTTTCTTT. It encodes CASISQGAEAFF.

This clone was recorded a few times. CDR3 region: CADENRVGYEQYF. The DNA for the CDR3 is TGTGCAGATGAGAACAGGGTAGGCTACGAGCAGTACTTC. The chain employs TRBV30 and TRBJ2-7, with D tentatively TRBD1 (6 bases). Germline CDR1 and CDR2: GTSNPN and SVGIG (reference sequence). The CDR3 sequence is 13 residues long. Full variable domain (remainder filled in from reference TRBV30 and TRBJ2-7): SQTIHQWPATLVQPVGSPLSLECTVEGTSNPNLYWYRQAAGRGLQLLFYSVGIGQISSEVPQNLSASRPQDRQFILSSKKLLLSDSGFYLCADENRVGYEQYFGPGTRLTVT.

This sequence joins TRBV19 and TRBJ1-1, with a possible D match to TRBD1 (5 bases). This CDR3 contains 14 residues. The V gene lost 4 bases and the J gene lost 4 bases, with 13 bases spanning the gap. Germline V gene data show CDR1 as LNHDA and CDR2 as SQIVND (reference sequence). The DNA for the CDR3 is TGTGCCAGTAGTAGTTCAGGGATCATCACTGAAGCTTTCTTT. It yields the protein CASSSSGIITEAFF.

V is TRBV29-1 and J is TRBJ2-1; TRBD1 matches 8 bases. Germline V gives CDR1 SQVTM, CDR2 ANQGSEA. Trimming at V came to 1 base and at J to 7 bases, leaving 18 bases not matched to a gene. This CDR3 contains 18 residues. The CDR3, as DNA: TGCAGCGTTGAAGGGGGCAGGGGGCGTGCGGTACCCCAGAATGAGCAGTTCTTC. Translating gives CSVEGGRGRAVPQNEQFF.

This sequence joins TRBV25-1 and TRBJ2-7; no reliable D call. The CDR3 runs to 14 residues. V dropped 4 bases and J dropped 1 base, with 11 bases sitting between them. Germline V lookup: CDR1 MGHDK, CDR2 SYGVNS. The CDR3 is CASSGASYSYEQYF. As DNA, the CDR3 is TGTGCCAGCAGTGGGGCCAGTTATTCCTACGAGCAGTACTTC.

This chain links TRBV9 with TRBJ2-5; TRBD2 matches 9 bases. V dropped 0 bases and J dropped 5; count of bases not matched to a gene: 5. The CDR3 extends over 15 amino acids. Germline CDR1 is SGDLS and CDR2 is YYNGEE. DNA of the CDR3: TGTGCCAGCAGCGTAGGAGCGGGAGGATGGGAGACCCAGTACTTC. Protein sequence: CASSVGAGGWETQYF.